Detailed here is one TCR beta chain. The antigen is not known. Staff drew approximately 9.7 milliliters of peripheral blood from each donor. No fewer than 6 micrograms of total RNA were isolated from every sample. Together with a sample-barcoded 5' primer, a J-beta primer mix was included in a second PCR lasting roughly 7 to 11 cycles. Each CDR3 protein gets one entry after TCRdb re-called the 5' RACE reads with MiXCR. This sample has 600,000 to 650,000 distinct CDR3 sequences; under 65% occur once, and the top ten carry over 35%. The CDR3 has 13 amino acids. Germline V lookup: CDR1 LGHDT, CDR2 YNNKEL (reference sequence). V was pared by 8 bases and J by 3 bases, with 12 bases between. The sample originates from a study of blood T cells in healthy people across ages. Study-wide points: In long-lived donors, naive CD4+ cell counts and diversity exceeded those of aged donors. With naive T cell percentage, TCR beta diversity showed a strong correlation.

This clonotype originated in a man in his sixties in good health. The sequenced material came from blood. The chain has TRBV3-1 and TRBJ2-3; D is undetermined. The CDR3 sequence: CASEKGGTDTQYF. In nucleotides, the CDR3 is TGTGCCAGCGAAAAGGGTGGTACAGATACGCAGTATTTT.